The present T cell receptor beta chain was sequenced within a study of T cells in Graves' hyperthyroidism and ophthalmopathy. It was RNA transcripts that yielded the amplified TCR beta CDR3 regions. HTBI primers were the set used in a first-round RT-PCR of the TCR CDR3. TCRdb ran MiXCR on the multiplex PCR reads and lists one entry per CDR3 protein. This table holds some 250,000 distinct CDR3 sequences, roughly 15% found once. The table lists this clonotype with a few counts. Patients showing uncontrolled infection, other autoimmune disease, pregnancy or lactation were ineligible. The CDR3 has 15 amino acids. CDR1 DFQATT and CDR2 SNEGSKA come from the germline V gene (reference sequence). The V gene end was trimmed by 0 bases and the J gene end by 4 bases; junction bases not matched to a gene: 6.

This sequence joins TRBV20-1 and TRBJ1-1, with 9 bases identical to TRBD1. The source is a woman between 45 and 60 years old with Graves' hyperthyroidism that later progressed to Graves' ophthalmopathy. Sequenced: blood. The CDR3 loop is CSARDGGQGGTEAFF. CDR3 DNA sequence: TGCAGTGCTAGAGATGGGGGACAGGGAGGCACTGAAGCTTTCTTT.